This entry concerns a single TCR beta chain. Its antigen is unknown. One base away there is no much larger clone; base qualities are not given. Systemically healthy Caucasian individuals from Russia, approximately 39 in total and aged roughly 6 to 95 years, were included as donors. Approximately 9.7 milliliters of peripheral blood were drawn from each donor into EDTA-treated Vacutainer tubes. PBMCs were isolated by Ficoll-Paque density-gradient centrifugation, with at least 6 million obtained per sample. Trizol reagent was used to extract total RNA from PBMCs, with at least 6 micrograms per sample. For every donor, flow cytometry on a PBMC aliquot measured the percentage of naive CD45RAhigh/CD27high T cells. Library prep was done by 5' RACE. For sequencing, an Illumina HiSeq 2500 was employed. A second 7 to 11 cycle PCR used a sample-barcoded 5' primer and a J-beta primer mix. A unique molecular identifier was introduced onto each TCR beta cDNA molecule by a template-switch 5' adaptor carrying 12 random nucleotides. At least 2.5 million CDR3-containing paired-end reads were obtained from each sample. All of the RNA was converted into first-strand cDNA using the Mint cDNA synthesis kit, with a TRBC-specific oligonucleotide serving as the primer. After uracil-DNA glycosylase treatment, a first 18-cycle PCR used universal primers M1SS and BC2_uni_R on all cDNA. The paper's data handling went like this. For normalization, 1 million high-quality reads were randomly selected from each sample, with every read carrying a distinct molecular identifier. Instead of being binned into consensus sequences, reads that shared molecular identifiers were thrown out. MiTCR, run with a Q25 quality threshold and the strictest error-elimination algorithm, handled CDR3 identification, clonotype clustering and error correction. Lower-bound total TCR beta diversity was estimated with a nonparametric unseen species model using Euler transformation. The public sequencing data were trimmed at Q25 with fastp and processed into clonotypes with MiXCR by TCRdb, which kept only in-frame beta chains. Here each entry gathers all rows of one CDR3 protein and keeps the most common genes and DNA. These V and J calls are TCRdb output, not the study's own analysis. For this sample there are fewer than 700,000 distinct CDR3 sequences; approximately 40% appear just once. About 32% of the sample belongs to the ten largest clones.

This entry belongs to a study of blood T cells in healthy people across ages (dated by TCRdb to about 2015). The study in broad terms: In model experiments, template switching captured roughly one uniquely barcoded TCR beta cDNA molecule for every two T cells. The study measured age-related changes in TCR beta repertoire diversity using deep sequencing normalized with unique cDNA molecular identifiers. Four age groups were formed from the donors: young (average 16 years), middle-aged (around 41), aged (around 68) and long-lived (about 80). Donors of different ages were randomly distributed across sequencing lanes to avoid experimental bias. The study analyzed two additional independent replicas of 1 million unique cDNA reads from the same blood draw for two donors, one aged 18 to 30 and one aged 80 or older. The study at large found these results: There was a strong correlation between observed TCR beta diversity and the percentage of naive T cells measured by flow cytometry. Bulk unsorted PBMC profiling prevented conclusive comparison of naive and antigen-experienced compartments. Because the CMV infection status of the donors was unknown, age-related changes in expanded clonotypes may potentially have been confounded. As age increased, observed TCR beta diversity per million T cells dropped in a roughly linear way, and a significant reduction was already evident by age 40. Total diversity estimates from one million sequenced T cells were considered lower bounds and underestimates. Compared with the aged group, more naive CD4+ T cells, fewer expanded clones and increased TCR diversity were shown by the long-lived group, suggesting age selection.

The CDR1 and CDR2 encoded by the germline V gene are SGHTA and FQGTGA. CDR3 length: 17 amino acids, cysteine to phenylalanine. This entry keeps only the CDR3 DNA: 51 bases, framed from base 1. Rearrangement joined TRBV7-3 to TRBJ2-1; TRBD2 fits 9 bases in the junction. The end of the DNA fits TRBJ2-7 better, so the J call may be wrong. The sequence came from a man older than 75 in good health. Material for sequencing was blood. At the DNA level, the sequence is TGTGCCAGCAGCTTAGCCTTAGCGGGAGTGGGGAGTTACGAGCAGTACTTC. This yields the protein CASSLALAGVGSYEQYF.